The next 4 T cell receptor beta chains were all read from a single sample in a study of radiotherapy plus CTLA-4 blockade in lung cancer. The assay was immunoSEQ multiplex PCR, and TCRdb's table has in-frame clones only and misses some. The sample has 65,000 to 100,000 clones, 75% to 90% seen once. Sequences were derived from peripheral blood, sampled from a patient treated with radiotherapy plus ipilimumab. These receptors all stem from a human donor with non-small cell lung cancer who had stable disease on radiotherapy plus ipilimumab.

The chain is built from TRBV2 and TRBJ1-1; a weak D match, TRBD1 (5 bases). V lost 6 bases and J 5 bases, leaving 16 bases between the germline ends. The CDR3 runs 14 residues. CDR1 and CDR2 (germline): SNHLY, FYNNEI. In nucleotides, the CDR3 is TGTGCCAGCAGCCCCGACAGCTTTTCTACTGAAGCTTTCTTT. This encodes CASSPDSFSTEAFF.

The chain combines TRBV11-3 with TRBJ2-1; 7 bases line up with TRBD1. From germline, CDR1 is SGHNT and CDR2 YENEEA. This CDR3 has 15 residues. V lost 0 bases to trimming and J lost 9 bases; unmatched junction nucleotides: 8. This CDR3 is CASSLERTGFGEQFF. In nucleotides, the CDR3 is TGTGCCAGCAGCTTAGAACGGACAGGCTTCGGTGAGCAGTTCTTC.

The chain couples TRBV5-4 to TRBJ2-1; 8 bases map to TRBD2. Trimming at V came to 3 bases and at J to 10 bases, leaving 9 bases not matched to a gene. The CDR3 consists of 14 residues. The germline V gene encodes CDR1 SGHNT and CDR2 YYREEE (reference sequence). CDR3 loop: CASSSGLVGSEQFF. The CDR3 nucleotides read TGTGCCAGCAGCTCGGGACTAGTTGGAAGCGAGCAGTTCTTC.

The V gene is TRBV7-8, the J gene TRBJ2-7, with D maybe TRBD1 (6 bases). V shed 2 bases and J shed 0 bases, with 8 bases lying between them. The length of the CDR3 is 14 residues. Per the germline V gene, CDR1 is SGHVS and CDR2 is FQNEAQ. The CDR3 loop reads CASSLKGDSYEQYF. The DNA for the CDR3 is TGTGCCAGCAGCTTAAAGGGGGACTCCTACGAGCAGTACTTC.